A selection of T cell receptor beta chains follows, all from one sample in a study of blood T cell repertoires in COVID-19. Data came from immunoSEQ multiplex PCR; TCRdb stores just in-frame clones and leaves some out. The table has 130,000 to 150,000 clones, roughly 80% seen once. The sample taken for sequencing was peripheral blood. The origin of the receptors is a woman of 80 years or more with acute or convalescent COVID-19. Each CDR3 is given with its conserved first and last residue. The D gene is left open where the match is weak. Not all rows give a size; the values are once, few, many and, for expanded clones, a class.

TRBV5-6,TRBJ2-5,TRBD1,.,TGTGCCAGCAGTCAGGGGGACAGGGTCCCTAAAGGGGAAGAGACCCAGTACTTC,CASSQGDRVPKGEETQYF
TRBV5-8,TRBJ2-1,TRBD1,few,TGTGCCAGCAGCTTGGGATTGGACAGGGTGACTCGGGATGAGCAGTTCTTC,CASSLGLDRVTRDEQFF
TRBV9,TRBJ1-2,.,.,TGTGCCAGCAGCGTAGGCGGGGGGCTGGCCTATGGCTACACCTTC,CASSVGGGLAYGYTF
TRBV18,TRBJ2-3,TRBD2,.,TGTGCCAGCTCACCACCGAGCGGGGCAAACACAGATACGCAGTATTTT,CASSPPSGANTDTQYF
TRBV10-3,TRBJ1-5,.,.,TGTGCCATCAGTGAGTCGAGCGGGGCCAATCAGCCCCAGCATTTT,CAISESSGANQPQHF
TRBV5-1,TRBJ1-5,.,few,TGCGCCAGCAGCTTGGATCCGGGTCTCAATCAGCCCCAGCATTTT,CASSLDPGLNQPQHF
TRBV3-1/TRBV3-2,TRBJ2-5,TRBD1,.,TGTGCCAGCAGCTTACGACAGGGAGAAGAGACCCAGTACTTC,CASSLRQGEETQYF
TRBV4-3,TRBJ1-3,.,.,TGCGCCAGCAGCACCCAGGGTGACACCATATATTTT,CASSTQGDTIYF
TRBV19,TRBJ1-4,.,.,TGTGCCAGTACGCGCAGGGGAAATCTGGAAGCGGAAAAACTGTTTTTT,CASTRRGNLEAEKLFF
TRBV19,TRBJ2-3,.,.,TGTGCCAGTAGTACTAGCACAGATACGCAGTATTTT,CASSTSTDTQYF
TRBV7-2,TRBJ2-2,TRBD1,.,TGTGCCAGCAGCCTAACAGGGGTTAGCACCGGGGAGCTGTTTTTT,CASSLTGVSTGELFF
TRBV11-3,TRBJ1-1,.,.,TGTGCCAGCAGCTACGGACAGTATGGGGGAGCTTTCTTT,CASSYGQYGGAFF
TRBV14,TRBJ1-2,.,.,TGTGCCAGCAGCCAAGGTTACTTCGAGGGAGCGGCCTATGGCTACACCTTC,CASSQGYFEGAAYGYTF
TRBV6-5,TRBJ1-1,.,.,TGTGCCAGCAGACCCGAGAGGAACACTGAAGCTTTCTTT,CASRPERNTEAFF
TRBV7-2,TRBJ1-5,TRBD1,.,TGTGCCAGCAGTTACCCCGGGACAGGGGAGGCTCAGCCCCAGCATTTT,CASSYPGTGEAQPQHF
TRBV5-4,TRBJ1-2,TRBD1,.,TGTGCCAGCAGCTCCCCGGACAGGGAGAATGGCTACACCTTC,CASSSPDRENGYTF
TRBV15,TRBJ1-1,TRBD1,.,TGTGCCACCAGCAGAGTGGACAGGGACACTGAAGCTTTCTTT,CATSRVDRDTEAFF
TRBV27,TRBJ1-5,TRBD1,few,TGTGCCAGCAGTAGGGACAGGGGAAATCAGCCCCAGCATTTT,CASSRDRGNQPQHF
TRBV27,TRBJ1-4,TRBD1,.,TGTGCCAGCCGACGACAGGGTCGGGAAAAACTGTTTTTT,CASRRQGREKLFF
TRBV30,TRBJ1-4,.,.,TGTGCCTGGAGGGGTCAGGGAGGGGAAAAACTGTTTTTT,CAWRGQGGEKLFF
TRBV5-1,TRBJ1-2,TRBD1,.,TGCGCCAGCAGCTTGACAGGGGGCGCCTATGGCTACACCTTC,CASSLTGGAYGYTF
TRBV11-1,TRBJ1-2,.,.,TGTGCCAGCAGCTTATCAGCGGGGCCCTATGGCTACACCTTC,CASSLSAGPYGYTF
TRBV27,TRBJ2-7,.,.,TGTGCCAGCAGTCTCTCCGGGAGTAAATCCGGATACGAGCAGTACTTC,CASSLSGSKSGYEQYF
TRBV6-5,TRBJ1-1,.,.,TGTGCCAGCAGTTACGGACAGAAGAACACTGAAGCTTTCTTT,CASSYGQKNTEAFF
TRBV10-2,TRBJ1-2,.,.,TGCGCCAGCAGTCGAGTAGGACAGCCCTATGGCTACACCTTC,CASSRVGQPYGYTF
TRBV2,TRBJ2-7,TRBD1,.,TGTGCCGGATCAGGACAGGCCTACGAGCAGTACTTC,CAGSGQAYEQYF
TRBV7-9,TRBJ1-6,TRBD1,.,TGTGCCAGCAGCCCACCGGGACAGCGGAATTCACCCCTCCACTTT,CASSPPGQRNSPLHF
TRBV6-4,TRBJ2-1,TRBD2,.,TGTGCCAGCAGTGGGACTGGCGGGGGGTACAATGAGCAGTTCTTC,CASSGTGGGYNEQFF
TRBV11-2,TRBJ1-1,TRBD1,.,TGTGCCAGCAGCCAACAGGGGGGCACTGAAGCTTTCTTT,CASSQQGGTEAFF
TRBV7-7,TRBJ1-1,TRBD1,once,TGTGCCAGCAGCTTTGACAGGGGCACTGAAGCTTTCTTT,CASSFDRGTEAFF
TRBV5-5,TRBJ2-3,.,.,TGTGCCAGCAGCTTGGACCTCAGTACAGATACGCAGTATTTT,CASSLDLSTDTQYF
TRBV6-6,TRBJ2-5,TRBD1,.,TGTGCCAGCAGTTACTCGGTCAGGGGGCGTCAAGAGACCCAGTACTTC,CASSYSVRGRQETQYF
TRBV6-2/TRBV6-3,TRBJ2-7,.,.,TGTGCCAGCAGTGGCTACAGGGACGAGCAGTACTTC,CASSGYRDEQYF
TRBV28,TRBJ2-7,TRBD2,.,TGTGCCAGCAGTCCGCTGACTAGCAGCTACGAGCAGTACTTC,CASSPLTSSYEQYF
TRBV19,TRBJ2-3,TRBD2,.,TGTGCCAGTAGTATAGAGGGACTAGCGGGGGTGCAGGGTACGCAGTATTTT,CASSIEGLAGVQGTQYF
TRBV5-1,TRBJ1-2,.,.,TGCGCCAGCAGCTTGGAGGACACCACATACTATGGCTACACCTTC,CASSLEDTTYYGYTF
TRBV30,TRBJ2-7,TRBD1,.,TGTGCCTGCCCCGGACAGGGGGGTGACGAGCAGTACTTC,CACPGQGGDEQYF
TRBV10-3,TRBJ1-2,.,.,TGTGCCATCAGTGATGAAGGGGGGGCAGGGCGGAGTGGCTACACCTTC,CAISDEGGAGRSGYTF
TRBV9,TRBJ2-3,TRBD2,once,TGTGCCAGCAGCGTAGGGACTAGCGGGGGAAGCACAGATACGCAGTATTTT,CASSVGTSGGSTDTQYF
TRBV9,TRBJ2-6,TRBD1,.,TGTGCCAGCAGCCCGAAAGGGACAGGGTCCTCTGGGGCCAACGTCCTGACTTTC,CASSPKGTGSSGANVLTF
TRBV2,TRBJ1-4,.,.,TGTGCCAGCATACAGGCGGGGGAAAAACTGTTTTTT,CASIQAGEKLFF
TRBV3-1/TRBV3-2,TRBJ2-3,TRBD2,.,TGTGCCAGCAGCCCTGAGGGCGGACTAGCCGGCACAACAGATACGCAGTATTTT,CASSPEGGLAGTTDTQYF
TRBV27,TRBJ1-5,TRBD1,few,TGTGCCAGCAGCCCGAGCAGGGGGCTGAATCAGCCCCAGCATTTT,CASSPSRGLNQPQHF
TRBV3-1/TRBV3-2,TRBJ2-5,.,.,TGTGCCAGCAGCCAAGGGGCAGAGGAGACCCAGTACTTC,CASSQGAEETQYF
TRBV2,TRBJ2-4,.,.,TGTGCCAGCAGTGAAAGGGGGAGCCTAGCCAAAAACATTCAGTACTTC,CASSERGSLAKNIQYF
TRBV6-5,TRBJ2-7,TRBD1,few,TGTGCCAGCACTCAGCCAGGGGGTATCGGCGAGCAGTACTTC,CASTQPGGIGEQYF
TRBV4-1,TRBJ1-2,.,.,TGCGCCAGCAGCCACCACGCGGGGGCGGACTATGGCTACACCTTC,CASSHHAGADYGYTF
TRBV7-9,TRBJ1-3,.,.,TGTGCCAGCAGCCCCAAGGTTTCGGGGAACTCTGGAAACACCATATATTTT,CASSPKVSGNSGNTIYF
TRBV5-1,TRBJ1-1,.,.,TGCGCCAGCAGCTTGGGGGCAGGGGTGAACACTGAAGCTTTCTTT,CASSLGAGVNTEAFF
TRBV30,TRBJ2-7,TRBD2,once,TGTGCCTGGATGAGGAGCGGGGGCCCCTTAGAGCAGTACTTC,CAWMRSGGPLEQYF
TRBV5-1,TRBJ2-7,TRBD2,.,TGCGCCAGCAGAAGCGGACTAGCGGTAAGCTCCTACGAGCAGTACTTC,CASRSGLAVSSYEQYF
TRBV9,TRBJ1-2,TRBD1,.,TGTGCCAGCAGCACCCGGGACAGCCCTAACTATGGCTACACCTTC,CASSTRDSPNYGYTF